This T cell receptor beta chain was documented in a study of blood T cells in healthy people across ages. V shed 0 bases, J shed 2 bases, and the junction held 11 bases outside the gene matches. Germline CDR1 and CDR2: DFQATT and SNEGSKA (reference sequence). The CDR3 contains 19 residues. About this clonotype itself: Its antigen is currently unknown.

Points from the study as a whole: Naive T cell percentage by flow cytometry tracked strongly with beta diversity.

Using a J-beta primer mix together with a sample-barcoded 5' primer, a second PCR was run for roughly 6 to 12 cycles. TCRdb itself ran the 5' RACE reads through MiXCR, one entry per CDR3 protein. The sample has some 900,000 distinct CDR3 sequences; 48% are singletons. This clonotype was obtained from a man aged 25 to 45 in good health. The sequencing input was blood. This chain joins TRBV20-1 and TRBJ1-6; 9 bases align to TRBD1. The CDR3, as DNA: TGCAGTGCTAGAGATCCGCTCGCGGACAGGGGCCCCTATAATTCACCCCTCCACTTT. Its translation: CSARDPLADRGPYNSPLHF.